Listed below are T cell receptor beta chains from one sample, sequenced in a study of T cell repertoires in cytomegalovirus infection. TCRdb reprocessed the reads with MiXCR, giving one entry per CDR3 protein. In the table there are fewer than 700,000 distinct CDR3 sequences, 24% of which are singletons. Sequencing input: CD8+ T cells from PBMCs. The receptors stem from a human donor in good health (CMV status not recorded). Some clones in this sample may be carry-over from other donors' samples. Each CDR3 is given with its conserved first and last residue. The listing skips clone size in some rows; elsewhere it reads once, few, many or a size class.

clone_size v_call cdr3_aa
few TRBV11-2 CASNSGQVNTEAFF
. TRBV14 CASSQERKGIYGYTF
few TRBV28 CASSLMGGLRTTDEQFF
. TRBV20-1 CSARDLSGSYEQYF
many TRBV7-2 CASSSRHGTGELFF
few TRBV5-1 CASSLAVAETQYF
. TRBV29-1 CSVGDRGGETQYF
. TRBV11-2 CASSLGKFYEQYF
few TRBV14 CASSHRGFPEAFF
. TRBV5-6 CASSRQGPDTEAFF
many TRBV7-9 CASSPRDRVSLSNSPLHF
. TRBV9 CASSVAYYNEQFF
many TRBV7-2 CASSPDWTSGGPYNEQFF
many TRBV6-1 CASSAQEQFF
many TRBV5-6 CASSFSGINWDTQYF
. TRBV20-1 CSARDGRGWVDTQYF
. TRBV28 CASSFGGFNEQFF
. TRBV15 CATSRGLAGGGEKLFF
. TRBV6-5 CASSYGTRSTDTQYF
. TRBV2 CLTRAGDNEQFF
. TRBV2 CASSETVGYHSNQPQHF
few TRBV20-1 CSARGPPTGELFF
few TRBV28 CASFSSEQETQYF
many TRBV7-6 CASNLRGREPGELFF
few TRBV7-9 CASSQRRGQETQYF
few TRBV15 CATTTGNNEQFF
many TRBV7-9 CASSLSSLGTTNTGELFF
. TRBV5-5 CASSFFVLASLYTGELFF
many TRBV7-9 CASSRTSGGYEQYF
many TRBV13 CASSQTGDQPQHF
once TRBV12-3/TRBV12-4 CASNKTPMNTEAFF
few TRBV6-5 CASSYDAGQNRQETQYF
. TRBV7-9 CASSRQGEGNQPQYF
. TRBV15 CATSRDNGNEQFF
few TRBV6-1 CASEGNGGYTF
. TRBV7-9 CASSLAAGDTFF
many TRBV28 CASSPILLEASSTDTQYF
few TRBV15 CATTKRGYSNQPQHF
few TRBV7-6 CASSIGNGYTF
many TRBV7-9 CASSYSGLSGGYTF
few TRBV12-3/TRBV12-4 CASSKTGTGSGNTIYF
many TRBV12-3/TRBV12-4 CASSLLAIIGYTEAFF
many TRBV7-9 CASSPSPVYGYTF
few TRBV12-3/TRBV12-4 CAISGGIRQGAYYGYTF
. TRBV7-2 CASSFATAGQGNSYEQYF
. TRBV2 CANSGPYEQFF